This T cell receptor beta chain is from a study of T cell responses to AZD1222 COVID-19 vaccine (dated by TCRdb to about 2021). Notes on the research overall: TCR sequencing was performed for 233 trial participants, of whom approximately 200 were given two doses of AZD1222 and around 25 were given two doses of MenACWY control vaccine. Trial participants were enrolled into age subgroups of 18-55, 56-69 and 70-plus years, which contained about 150, 27 and 61 TCR-sequenced participants, respectively.

About this clone itself: Its antigen is currently not known. No qualities accompany the bases; no much larger clone lies one base away.

The sample's time point label is to be understood as: about 28 days (+/-7) after the second vaccine dose. AZD1222 recipients given second doses at about 4 weeks or at about 12 weeks were pooled, since spike-specific TCR depth and breadth were not found to differ between the two schedules. Samples from vaccinated people were obtained from the UK trials COV001 and COV002, which included a single-blind randomized controlled phase 2/3 trial of AZD1222 (ChAdOx1 nCoV-19) in healthy adults. For TCRbeta chain sequencing, PBMC samples were collected from trial participants at day 0 and at day 28 after the second dose. After removal of 3 bases from V and 2 bases from J, the junction retains 12 bases not matched to a gene. The CDR3 covers 18 residues, taking in both the cysteine and the phenylalanine. Of all the DNA, just the CDR3 is kept, 54 bases in frame from base 1. CDR1 and CDR2 are drawn from the germline V gene: MNHNS, SASEGT.

What the work shows at the level of the full study, not this receptor alone: In the small 56-69-year group, the increase in depth fell short of significance, most likely because of low power. Epitopes outside the regions mutated in the B.1.351 and B.1.1.7 variants were reportedly recognized by nearly half of the unique spike-specific TCRs. The whole spike protein was spanned by vaccine-associated CD4 TCRs, and dominant responses were seen in regions 160-218 and 743-854. Spike-specific TCR breadth and depth rose significantly after two AZD1222 doses compared with day 0 and with MenACWY recipients. Conclusions about previously exposed vaccinees are limited, since just 5 to 7 AZD1222 recipients were seropositive for SARS-CoV-2 at baseline. Participants were mostly white British and included more females than males, and it was suggested by the authors that clonal diversity may have been underestimated. No day 14 peak-response samples were available, so repertoires were characterized only after the peak T cell response.

The CDR3 regions of human TCRbeta chains were analyzed by immunosequencing. As for the original processing: TCRs in the repertoires were compared against a reference library of SARS-CoV-2-specific TCRs that had been generated with the MIRA antigen-specificity platform. Breadth was defined as the fraction of unique TCRs that were SARS-CoV-2-associated. Depth was defined as the fraction of total T cells that were SARS-CoV-2-associated. Using the MIRA data, every spike-specific TCR was mapped to the spike region that the TCR reacted to and assigned to either a CD4 or a CD8 class. Log10-transformed breadth and depth values were compared by one-way ANOVA with Sidak's multiple comparisons tests. TCRdb provides this immuneACCESS table in a form limited to in-frame rearrangements. Some clones are lacking; in checked studies, under half of them reflect an unresolved V gene, and why the rest are absent is not known. From that table come the V and J calls and clone size; the DNA was used to work out D and trimming. This sample comprises 150,000 to 200,000 clones, 94% of them detected only once. The top ten constitute approximately 4.6% of the sample.

Source: peripheral blood, taken 28 days after the second AZD1222 dose. Recombination connected TRBV6-1 to TRBJ2-2; 7 nucleotides in the junction match TRBD1. The receptor was isolated from an adult who received the AZD1222 COVID-19 vaccine. The CDR3 corresponds to CASSDPTDRALNTGELFF. The DNA reads as follows: TGTGCCAGCAGTGATCCGACCGACAGGGCGTTAAACACCGGGGAGCTGTTTTTT.